The following is a T cell receptor beta chain sequence with its context. What it recognizes is unknown. This entry belongs to a study of spatial heterogeneity in lung cancer. General study results and limits: Within tumors, counts of expanded alpha and beta TCRs tracked tumor mutation counts.

The CDR3 is 15 amino acids. Germline assignment: CDR1 SGHTA and CDR2 FQGNSA. The germline V and J ends were trimmed by 3 bases and 5 bases, with 16 bases remaining between them. A single record per CDR3 protein comes from TCRdb applying MiXCR to the 5' RACE reads. The sample shows 950 to 1,100 distinct CDR3 sequences, about 22% of them seen only once. The time point was: sample taken at primary tumor resection. The rearrangement links TRBV7-2 to TRBJ2-5; tentative D call: TRBD2 (5 bases). Sample: lung tumor tissue, taken at surgery. This clonotype was sampled from a male donor with early-stage non-small cell lung cancer. This CDR3 reads CASSLRADIRETQYF. In DNA, the CDR3 is TGTGCCAGCAGCTTGCGGGCCGACATTCGGGAGACCCAGTACTTC. Variable domain in full (rest from reference TRBV7-2 and TRBJ2-5): GAGVSQSPSNKVTEKGKDVELRCDPISGHTALYWYRQSLGQGLEFLIYFQGNSAPDKSGLPSDRFSAERTGGSVSTLTIQRTQQEDSAVYLCASSLRADIRETQYFGPGTRLLVL.